Listed below are T cell receptor beta chains from one sample, sequenced in a study of T-cell memory formation after mild COVID-19. TCRdb re-analysed the 5' RACE reads in MiXCR, keeping a single row per CDR3 protein. The sample lists around 320,000 distinct CDR3 sequences, 15% to 20% seen once, with more than 20% in the top ten. Sequenced: PBMCs or a T cell subset sorted from them (not recorded which). Every receptor here comes from a man in his late teens or twenties who had mild COVID-19 (a few samples of this study predate the infection). Cell type and time point are not known. The CDR3 runs from the conserved cysteine through the conserved F or W.

v_call	j_call	cdr3_aa
TRBV4-3	TRBJ1-3	CASSPELGGAGNTIYF
TRBV5-4	TRBJ2-4	CASSFTGARVNIQYF
TRBV7-8	TRBJ2-2	CASSSDRLAGELFF
TRBV7-9	TRBJ1-1	CASSLRQYTEAFF
TRBV5-1	TRBJ2-1	CASSLRDTGGSYNEQFF
TRBV6-6	TRBJ2-2	CASSYLDSLGGELFF
TRBV11-2	TRBJ2-4	CASSLLAGGKNIQYF
TRBV20-1	TRBJ2-1	CSARFGTDYNEQFF
TRBV7-9	TRBJ1-3	CASSTGTGVSGNTIYF
TRBV11-2	TRBJ2-3	CASSRRGDTDTQYF
TRBV19	TRBJ1-2	CASSGDNFYGYTF
TRBV7-2	TRBJ1-4	CASSLGLGGGSSEKLFF
TRBV4-3	TRBJ2-6	CASSQDWGFSGANVLTF
TRBV4-1	TRBJ1-3	CASSHQAGNTIYF
TRBV28	TRBJ2-2	CASSPSGAANTGELFF
TRBV4-1	TRBJ1-1	CASSEGQGWSEAFF
TRBV20-1	TRBJ2-3	CSARDVIGTSGTDTQYF
TRBV20-1	TRBJ1-3	CSARVAGQGGNTIYF
TRBV12-3/TRBV12-4	TRBJ2-4	CASTGDRGNIQYF
TRBV12-3/TRBV12-4	TRBJ1-2	CASSRTGSGGYTF
TRBV7-9	TRBJ1-4	CATRGTGVEKLFF
TRBV20-1	TRBJ2-2	CSWLGDTGELFF
TRBV4-2	TRBJ2-3	CASSPVTSGGRDTQYF
TRBV7-2	TRBJ2-3	CASSRYVGQGTKDTQYF
TRBV3-1	TRBJ2-3	CASSLVQGAVDTQYF
TRBV6-6	TRBJ2-7	CASWGGLSYEQYF
TRBV20-1	TRBJ1-2	CSAINYGYTF
TRBV28	TRBJ2-5	CASRTHRGSPETQYF
TRBV10-3	TRBJ1-6	CAISESGDRGGTPLHF
TRBV4-3	TRBJ1-6	CASSNRDRVSPLHF
TRBV5-1	TRBJ2-1	CASSRITSGGAGEQFF
TRBV9	TRBJ1-1	CASSPQDSNTEAFF
TRBV10-3	TRBJ1-1	CAISVGTTRNEAFF
TRBV20-1	TRBJ2-5	CSGASGGTKETQYF
TRBV6-6	TRBJ2-1	CASSPRGSGDSYNEQFF
TRBV15	TRBJ2-2	CATSTRPGGNEGTGELFF
TRBV20-1	TRBJ2-3	CSARPGTPRATSTDTQYF
TRBV7-3	TRBJ2-2	CASSLMTGGYTGELFF
TRBV5-1	TRBJ2-3	CASSRTRGEGTDTQYF
TRBV18	TRBJ1-6	CASSPGPRNSPLHF
TRBV3-1	TRBJ2-2	CASISSGTGKVGELFF
TRBV4-3	TRBJ1-2	CASSPGPWGYTF
TRBV5-1	TRBJ1-2	CASSFGDRVSYGYTF
TRBV4-3	TRBJ1-1	CASSPWEGNTEAFF
TRBV18	TRBJ2-2	CASSPFRTGNTGELFF
TRBV3-1	TRBJ2-3	CASSQDGAGRHPDTQYF
TRBV5-1	TRBJ1-4	CASSPWTRREKLFF
TRBV6-6	TRBJ1-1	CASSYIRTGGQDEAFF
TRBV28	TRBJ1-5	CASTGSEGNQPQHF
TRBV20-1	TRBJ1-2	CSARQTYGYTF
TRBV2	TRBJ2-3	CASRSDFTSTDTQYF
TRBV20-1	TRBJ2-7	CSARLFPHYEQYF
TRBV29-1	TRBJ2-2	CSARDRNDGELFF
TRBV7-7	TRBJ2-1	CASSPYGTSSYFFNEQFF
TRBV6-6	TRBJ1-1	CASSYGGLNTEAFF